Detailed here is one TCR beta chain. The target antigen is unknown. The germline gives CDR1 MDHEN, CDR2 SYDVKM. V was clipped by 6 bases and J by 1 base; unmatched bases: 2. CDR3 length equals 13 residues. These data originate in a study of Graves' ophthalmopathy and Graves' hyperthyroidism. Across the whole study: Hyperthyroidism was classified as stable if no ophthalmopathy occurred within 18 months of follow-up.

RNA transcripts were the template, and TCR beta CDR3 regions were amplified from them. HTBI-primed RT-PCR formed the first round, and a multiplex PCR formed the second. Using its own MiXCR run on the multiplex PCR reads, TCRdb lists one record per CDR3 protein. The sample lists about 550,000 distinct CDR3 sequences, roughly 39% occurring once. Participants with hyperthyroidism, aged 18 to 65, were newly diagnosed with under 2 months' duration. Clinical symptoms, serum thyroxine, TRAb, thyroid ultrasound and orbital computed tomography were relied on for diagnosis. Broader study findings: Forecasting of ophthalmopathy progression by the model achieved roughly 69% sensitivity and less than 80% specificity.

Sequences were obtained from peripheral blood or thyroid tissue (not recorded which). The chain carries TRBV28 and TRBJ1-2; the match to TRBD1 covers 7 bases. The origin of this receptor is an adult man with Graves' hyperthyroidism. The chain's CDR3 is CASSHRGNYGYTF. The CDR3 DNA reads TGTGCCAGCAGCCACAGGGGTAACTATGGCTACACCTTC.